This T cell receptor (beta chain) was sequenced for a study of T cell changes during pregnancy in multiple sclerosis. TCRdb keeps only in-frame clones here, not all; method: immunoSEQ multiplex PCR. The sample has 45,000 or so clones, 95% to 96% seen once; the top ten hold approximately 1%. CDR1 and CDR2 from the germline V gene are MGHRA and YSYEKL. The CDR3 spans 16 residues. V lost 4 bases to trimming and J lost 0 bases; unmatched junction nucleotides: 3. The sample consisted of peripheral blood, taken in the second trimester of pregnancy. This chain links TRBV4-1 with TRBJ2-3, with 11 bases lining up with TRBD2. The sequence came from a female donor with multiple sclerosis, enrolled in a pregnancy study. The CDR3 region has the DNA TGCGCCAGCAGCCGTACTAGCGGGGGTAGCACAGATACGCAGTATTTT. Translating it yields CASSRTSGGSTDTQYF.